The entry that follows covers one TCR beta chain sequence. There is no known antigen for this receptor. Base quality data are lacking; no much larger clone is found one base away. The donors were healthy, HIV-negative adults who had no recently reported acute infections or vaccinations. Every donor was a Caucasian adult living in Nashville, Tennessee, USA. Magnetic negative selection was used to enrich CD4+ T cells, after which naive cells were positively selected on CD45RA and the negative fraction became the memory subset. After blood collection by leukapheresis, PBMCs were isolated using Ficoll-Histopaque density gradient centrifugation and then cryopreserved in the vapor phase of liquid nitrogen. Analytical flow cytometry was used to check the purity and quantity of each magnetically sorted T cell population. From each sorted fraction, genomic DNA was isolated and quantified by UV absorbance on a Nanodrop 2000c.

The CDR3, cysteine through phenylalanine, is 21 amino acids long. CDR3 DNA is the only sequence kept; it has 63 bases, read in frame from the first base. The germline V gene (reference sequence) provides CDR1 PRHDT and CDR2 FYEKMQ. Trimming leaves V shorter by 2 bases and J shorter by 5 bases, with the junction holding 22 bases beyond the gene matches. The data were obtained in a study of shared clonotypes between healthy human individuals (dated by TCRdb to 2018 to 2020). Describing the broader study: Two women and a few men aged 18 to 49 years were included in the cohort. For each donor, CD4 naive and CD4 memory were each run on three plates, CD8 naive on two plates, and CD8 memory on one plate. To estimate repertoire size and how much clonotypes are shared between individuals, the study performed deep sequencing of blood TCR repertoires from five healthy adults. To increase sequencing depth and limit assay-specific biases, different laboratories used diverse techniques to prepare libraries and sequence TCR repertoires. Each donor's leukapheresis produced roughly between about 0.8 and 10 billion PBMCs.

TCR CDR3 regions were amplified from genomic DNA by multiplex PCR using the deep immunoSEQ assay. Extracted genomic DNA from each cell subset was distributed evenly across all wells of several immunoSEQ 96-well plates, and each plate was treated as a replicate. For sorted subsets, each replicate PCR was loaded with about 200 ng genomic DNA, equivalent to 30,000 to 35,000 T cell genomes. Purified libraries were quantified with a Qubit 3.0 fluorometer, sized on a Bioanalyzer 2100, and re-quantified with the KAPA Library Quantification kit. A separate single-read 150-cycle Illumina NextSeq 550 flow cell was used to sequence each immunoSEQ 96-well plate. In the paper's pipeline: Because the immunoSEQ output held only junctional sequences and lacked quality scores, the filtering could not match the filtering applied to full-length reads. Sequences were annotated with PyIR, a Python wrapper for IgBLAST v1.9, using IMGT germline references to assign V/J genes and CDR3. Any read was removed if the V/J assignment was weak (E-value above 1e-6), the CDR3 was missing, or the read contained stop codons, out-of-frame junctions, or ambiguous translated residues. A V3J clonotype was defined by an identical inferred V gene, J gene, and CDR3 amino acid sequence. To compute the percentage overlap between repertoires, the number of shared unique clonotypes was divided by the size of the smaller repertoire. Repertoire richness was assessed with RTK rarefaction, the Chao1 estimator, and Recon v2.1 estimates of unobserved clonotypes. Generation probabilities for all TCRbeta clonotypes obtained by the gDNA method from four donors were computed using OLGA. In its TCRdb copy, this immuneACCESS table keeps in-frame sequences only and misses some clones. Where compared with another copy, unresolved V genes explain less than half of these, and the others have no known cause. The D gene and trimming were derived from the DNA, and the V and J assignments and clone size from that table. The sample includes under 2,500,000 clones, with nearly 97% observed a single time. More than 0.1% of the sample is taken by the ten largest.

Here is what the overall study found, with its caveats: Based on pairwise subsampling, the degree of clonotype sharing among donors was expected to be affected by sequencing depth. Incomplete sequencing was indicated by rarefaction of sorted-subset datasets, despite the large sequencing depth. Because the study included only a small number of donors, the genetic and exposure-history diversity represented was limited. Naive subsets generally had larger estimated clonotype richness than memory subsets did. When several donors were compared, the shared fraction of clonotypes was 5% to 6.5% for naive CD4, less than 4% for naive CD8, 2.3% for memory CD4, and less than 0.5% for memory CD8. Compared with non-shared clonotypes, clonotypes shared by all four sorted-subset donors had higher generation probabilities. Sampling was limited to blood, and TCR repertoires in tissue likely differ from TCR repertoires in blood.

The sequence is built from TRBV13 and TRBJ2-5; 11 central bases correspond to TRBD2. Sequenced sample: naive CD4+ T cells sorted from blood. The cell subset or site label on this specimen signifies: CD45RA+ positively selected. The source of this sequence is a man aged 18 to 35 in good health. The nucleotide sequence is given as TGTGCCAGCAGCTTAACAAAGCCGAAAGGTAGCGGGGGGGCGAAGATGGAGACCCAGTACTTC. Translation gives CASSLTKPKGSGGAKMETQYF.